This T cell receptor (beta chain) emerged from a study of T cells in Graves' hyperthyroidism and ophthalmopathy. The CDR3 sequence is 13 residues long. V dropped 3 bases and J dropped 3 bases, with 9 bases sitting between them. CDR1 and CDR2 (germline): SGHKS, YYEKEE (reference sequence). TCR beta CDR3 regions were amplified from RNA. Primed by the HTBI set, a first-round RT-PCR was run on the TCR CDR3. TCRdb passed the multiplex PCR reads through MiXCR, listing each CDR3 protein once. The sample holds hundreds of thousands of distinct CDR3 sequences; 13% to 15% are singletons and the top ten take roughly an eighth. Whole-study findings and limits: The blood repertoire included most of the expanded thyroid clonotypes above 0.001.

This clonotype was recorded a few times. Its antigen remains unidentified. The chain joins TRBV5-5 to TRBJ1-2; D is unclear. The TCR comes from a woman aged 45-60 years with Graves' ophthalmopathy. The sequenced sample was blood. CDR3 DNA sequence: TGTGCCAGCAGCTCTGGGTCTCACTATGGCTACACCTTC. Translation gives CASSSGSHYGYTF.